The entry that follows covers one T cell receptor beta chain sequence. What it binds is unknown. Treatment specified: roughly 11-day PBMC culture with coronavirus spike peptide pools or control peptides (ViraFEST assay). Culture of under 2.5 million PBMCs per well took place with about 10 IU/ml IL-2 and 8.5 to 10 ug/ml peptide pools. This specimen belongs to a study of vaccination and CD4 T cells after COVID-19. Looking at the study overall: Convalescent patients gave post-COVID blood a median approximately 100 days post-diagnosis, range 35 to 161.

Sequenced with the Oncomine TCR Beta short-read assay was DNA taken from cultured CD4+ T cells. Each CDR3 protein gets one entry after TCRdb re-called the PCR reads with MiXCR. The profile covers about 17,000 distinct CDR3 sequences, with around 45% appearing a single time and approximately 7% taken by the ten largest. Germline CDR1 and CDR2: LNHDA and SQIVND (reference sequence). There are 13 residues in the CDR3. The V gene end was trimmed by 6 bases and the J gene end by 3 bases; junction bases not matched to a gene: 4. The J gene is TRBJ1-2, the V gene TRBV19, with 7 bases matching TRBD1. Source: CD4+ T cells from blood, cultured in vitro, taken after SARS-CoV-2 vaccination. The clonotype originates from a human donor who had recovered from COVID-19. The CDR3 coding sequence is TGTGCCAGTAGGTTAGGACAGGACTATGGCTACACCTTC. Its protein is CASRLGQDYGYTF.